This is a list of T cell receptor beta chains from one sample in a study of CD8 T cells in ankylosing spondylitis. Each CDR3 protein is one row after TCRdb ran MiXCR on the 5' RACE reads. The sample carries 300,000 to 350,000 distinct CDR3 sequences, roughly 15% recorded once. Sequencing was carried out using blood, either unsorted or a sorted T cell fraction (not recorded which). The receptors stem from a male donor with ankylosing spondylitis or in good health (not recorded which). Each CDR3 is given with its conserved first and last residue. The order of the fields is D gene, clone size, V gene, J gene, CDR3 protein, CDR3 DNA. The D gene is left open where the match is weak. The size field is filled for only some rows; it gives once, few, many or a size class.

d_gene: .
abundance: few
v_gene: TRBV5-6
j_gene: TRBJ2-7
CDR3aa: CASSNALKSSIYEQYF
CDR3nt: TGTGCCAGCAGCAATGCACTCAAGTCATCGATCTACGAGCAGTACTTC

d_gene: TRBD1
abundance: many
v_gene: TRBV29-1
j_gene: TRBJ2-3
CDR3aa: CSVGQGGTDTQYF
CDR3nt: TGCAGCGTTGGACAGGGAGGCACAGATACGCAGTATTTT

d_gene: TRBD1
abundance: .
v_gene: TRBV7-9
j_gene: TRBJ1-2
CDR3aa: CASSPGQVANYGYTF
CDR3nt: TGTGCCAGCAGCCCCGGACAGGTAGCTAACTATGGCTACACCTTC

d_gene: .
abundance: many
v_gene: TRBV5-1
j_gene: TRBJ1-1
CDR3aa: CASSLSGGEAFF
CDR3nt: TGCGCCAGCAGCTTGTCTGGGGGCGAAGCTTTCTTT

d_gene: .
abundance: .
v_gene: TRBV6-1
j_gene: TRBJ2-1
CDR3aa: CASSVQQGGGQFF
CDR3nt: TGTGCCAGCAGTGTCCAGCAGGGCGGTGGGCAGTTCTTC

d_gene: .
abundance: few
v_gene: TRBV3-1
j_gene: TRBJ2-5
CDR3aa: CASSQEGLQETQYF
CDR3nt: TGTGCCAGCAGCCAAGAAGGTCTCCAAGAGACCCAGTACTTC

d_gene: .
abundance: .
v_gene: TRBV29-1
j_gene: TRBJ1-3
CDR3aa: CSVRGYLDTIYF
CDR3nt: TGCAGCGTCCGGGGCTACTTGGACACCATATATTTT

d_gene: .
abundance: once
v_gene: TRBV20-1
j_gene: TRBJ1-1
CDR3aa: CSASPGRGSEAFF
CDR3nt: TGCAGTGCTAGCCCGGGGAGGGGCTCTGAAGCTTTCTTT

d_gene: .
abundance: few
v_gene: TRBV7-2
j_gene: TRBJ1-5
CDR3aa: CASSLIGQFDQPQHF
CDR3nt: TGTGCCAGCAGCTTAATAGGGCAGTTCGATCAGCCCCAGCATTTT

d_gene: .
abundance: .
v_gene: TRBV6-5
j_gene: TRBJ2-6
CDR3aa: CASSYPLTGGSGANVLTF
CDR3nt: TGTGCCAGCAGTTACCCACTAACTGGTGGCTCTGGGGCCAACGTCCTGACTTTC

d_gene: TRBD1
abundance: .
v_gene: TRBV29-1
j_gene: TRBJ2-1
CDR3aa: CSVDRGSSYNEQFF
CDR3nt: TGCAGCGTTGACAGGGGGAGCTCCTACAATGAGCAGTTCTTC

d_gene: .
abundance: .
v_gene: TRBV3-1
j_gene: TRBJ2-7
CDR3aa: CASTKRGGGYEQYF
CDR3nt: TGTGCCAGCACCAAAAGGGGGGGTGGGTACGAGCAGTACTTC

d_gene: TRBD2
abundance: few
v_gene: TRBV6-1
j_gene: TRBJ2-3
CDR3aa: CASRLGLAGVGDTQYF
CDR3nt: TGTGCCAGCAGACTGGGACTAGCGGGGGTGGGGGATACGCAGTATTTT

d_gene: TRBD1
abundance: .
v_gene: TRBV5-1
j_gene: TRBJ2-2
CDR3aa: CASSSRQGSTGELFF
CDR3nt: TGCGCCAGCAGCTCCCGACAGGGTTCCACCGGGGAGCTGTTTTTT

d_gene: .
abundance: few
v_gene: TRBV11-3
j_gene: TRBJ2-1
CDR3aa: CASSLGAPGDYNEQFF
CDR3nt: TGTGCCAGCAGCCTAGGTGCCCCGGGGGACTACAATGAGCAGTTCTTC

d_gene: .
abundance: few
v_gene: TRBV7-6
j_gene: TRBJ2-6
CDR3aa: CASSPSDTGANVLTF
CDR3nt: TGTGCCAGCAGCCCATCGGATACCGGGGCCAACGTCCTGACTTTC

d_gene: TRBD1
abundance: many
v_gene: TRBV12-3/TRBV12-4
j_gene: TRBJ2-3
CDR3aa: CASSFEGATTDTQYF
CDR3nt: TGTGCCAGCAGTTTTGAGGGGGCGACGACAGATACGCAGTATTTT

d_gene: .
abundance: few
v_gene: TRBV12-3/TRBV12-4
j_gene: TRBJ1-1
CDR3aa: CASSPSGVTEAFF
CDR3nt: TGTGCCAGCAGCCCCTCTGGTGTAACTGAAGCTTTCTTT

d_gene: TRBD1
abundance: many
v_gene: TRBV12-3/TRBV12-4
j_gene: TRBJ2-7
CDR3aa: CASSLTGTHEQYF
CDR3nt: TGTGCCAGCAGCCTGACAGGGACCCACGAGCAGTACTTC

d_gene: .
abundance: .
v_gene: TRBV29-1
j_gene: TRBJ1-5
CDR3aa: CSAGVERDQPQHF
CDR3nt: TGCAGCGCCGGGGTAGAAAGAGACCAGCCCCAGCATTTT

d_gene: .
abundance: .
v_gene: TRBV7-2
j_gene: TRBJ1-1
CDR3aa: CASSLVATNTEAFF
CDR3nt: TGTGCCAGCAGCTTAGTTGCTACGAACACTGAAGCTTTCTTT

d_gene: .
abundance: many
v_gene: TRBV3-1
j_gene: TRBJ2-5
CDR3aa: CASSQRVATRQETQYF
CDR3nt: TGTGCCAGCAGCCAAAGGGTAGCGACTAGACAAGAGACCCAGTACTTC

d_gene: TRBD2
abundance: .
v_gene: TRBV9
j_gene: TRBJ2-3
CDR3aa: CASSVALAGDTQYF
CDR3nt: TGTGCCAGCAGCGTAGCCCTAGCGGGGGATACGCAGTATTTT

d_gene: TRBD1
abundance: .
v_gene: TRBV7-2
j_gene: TRBJ1-4
CDR3aa: CASSSRDRATNEKLFF
CDR3nt: TGTGCCAGCAGCTCTCGAGACAGGGCCACAAATGAAAAACTGTTTTTT

d_gene: TRBD1
abundance: .
v_gene: TRBV6-1
j_gene: TRBJ1-2
CDR3aa: CASSALTGTSYGYTF
CDR3nt: TGTGCCAGCAGTGCCTTGACAGGGACAAGTTATGGCTACACCTTC

d_gene: .
abundance: few
v_gene: TRBV12-3/TRBV12-4
j_gene: TRBJ2-7
CDR3aa: CASSFRQPGYEQYF
CDR3nt: TGTGCCAGCAGTTTTCGGCAACCGGGCTACGAGCAGTACTTC

d_gene: .
abundance: .
v_gene: TRBV12-3/TRBV12-4
j_gene: TRBJ2-6
CDR3aa: CASSAKYYGANVLTF
CDR3nt: TGTGCCAGCAGTGCTAAGTATTACGGGGCCAACGTCCTGACTTTC

d_gene: .
abundance: few
v_gene: TRBV11-2
j_gene: TRBJ1-6
CDR3aa: CASQRDGKSGLPLHF
CDR3nt: TGTGCCAGTCAGCGAGATGGGAAGTCTGGTTTACCCCTCCACTTT

d_gene: TRBD2
abundance: few
v_gene: TRBV18
j_gene: TRBJ2-5
CDR3aa: CASSPREGVGETQYF
CDR3nt: TGTGCCAGCTCACCACGGGAGGGAGTCGGAGAGACCCAGTACTTC